This T cell receptor (beta chain) stems from a study of blood T cells in healthy people across ages. About the research overall: Template switching retrieved approximately one barcoded beta molecule for each two T cells.

Each donor gave 9.5 to 10 milliliters of peripheral blood. The germline CDR1 and CDR2 sequences are MNHEY and SMNVEV (reference sequence). The CDR3 sequence is 15 residues long. Alongside a J-beta primer mix, a sample-barcoded 5' primer served in a second PCR lasting about 7 to 11 cycles. Each of the cDNA molecules was tagged by a template-switch adaptor with 12 random nucleotides. TCRdb analysed the 5' RACE reads with MiXCR anew, one entry per CDR3 protein. The sample has roughly 680,000 distinct CDR3 sequences, 21% seen once; the top ten hold roughly 3.7%. Study-wide results and caveats: A strong correlation was seen between TCR beta diversity and naive T cell percentage.

This clonotype came up a few times. Its specificity is not known. The gene calls are TRBV27 and TRBJ2-5; no clear D gene. The J call may be wrong; the DNA end is better matched by TRBJ2-7. The TCR comes from a man aged 65 to 85 in good health. Source material: blood. In DNA form, the CDR3 reads TGTGCCAGCAGCACCCCCACCGGCGCCTCCTACGAGCAGTACTTC. Its translation is CASSTPTGASYEQYF.